This is a list of T cell receptor beta chains from one sample in a study of Ad26.COV2.S vaccination and SARS-CoV-2 variants. Repertoires were generated with immunoSEQ multiplex PCR, while TCRdb's copy carries only in-frame clones and drops some. Of about 440,000 clones in the sample, about 90% were seen once. Sequencing was performed on peripheral blood, taken in a trial of Ad26.COV2.S vaccine versus placebo. All receptors derive from a person aged 18-60 years who received the Ad26.COV2.S COVID-19 vaccine or a placebo. CDR3s include the opening cysteine and the closing phenylalanine or tryptophan. The D gene is left open where the match is weak. Expanded clones get a size class; other rows say once, few or many, or leave the size out.

17	-	TRBV7-3	TRBJ2-2	-	CASSLPFGTTYTGELFF	TGTGCCAGCAGCTTACCATTCGGAACCACTTACACCGGGGAGCTGTTTTTT
13	-	TRBV10-3	TRBJ1-4	-	CAINRGEGEKLFF	TGTGCCATCAATCGGGGAGAGGGGGAAAAACTGTTTTTT
16	-	TRBV7-3	TRBJ2-2	-	CASSYEASGVTGELFF	TGTGCCAGCAGTTATGAAGCATCAGGGGTCACCGGGGAGCTGTTTTTT
13	-	TRBV29-1	TRBJ2-7	TRBD1	CSVTGQSSYEQYF	TGCAGCGTTACGGGACAGAGCTCCTACGAGCAGTACTTC
15	-	TRBV28	TRBJ1-5	TRBD1	CASSPRQGRNQPQHF	TGTGCCAGCAGTCCCCGACAGGGGAGAAATCAGCCCCAGCATTTT
12	-	TRBV28	TRBJ1-1	-	CASNRPNTEAFF	TGTGCCAGCAACAGGCCTAACACTGAAGCTTTCTTT
15	-	TRBV2	TRBJ2-2	-	CASSEDRVWTGELFF	TGTGCCAGCAGTGAAGACAGGGTGTGGACCGGGGAGCTGTTTTTT
14	-	TRBV2	TRBJ1-4	-	CASSPRGGNEKLFF	TGTGCCAGCAGTCCAAGGGGCGGTAATGAAAAACTGTTTTTT
16	-	TRBV9	TRBJ2-3	TRBD2	CASSARGGASTDTQYF	TGTGCCAGCAGCGCTAGGGGAGGGGCTAGCACAGATACGCAGTATTTT
14	-	TRBV6-5	TRBJ1-6	TRBD1	CASTPRDSNSPLHF	TGTGCCAGCACCCCCCGGGACAGTAATTCACCCCTCCACTTT
18	-	TRBV9	TRBJ1-4	TRBD1	CASTRGGTGGGTGEKLFF	TGTGCCAGCACCCGCGGGGGGACAGGGGGCGGTACTGGTGAAAAACTGTTTTTT
16	-	TRBV27	TRBJ2-7	TRBD1	CASSRLTDRASYEQYF	TGTGCCAGCAGCCGACTAACCGACAGGGCCTCCTACGAGCAGTACTTC
16	-	TRBV4-3	TRBJ2-1	TRBD2	CASSRLAGRAHNEQFF	TGCGCCAGCAGCCGGCTAGCCGGGAGGGCCCATAATGAGCAGTTCTTC
14	-	TRBV5-1	TRBJ1-2	-	CASSPEQEDYGYTF	TGCGCCAGCAGCCCTGAACAGGAAGACTATGGCTACACCTTC
13	-	TRBV5-5	TRBJ2-3	TRBD1	CASSPQGMDTQYF	TGTGCCAGCAGCCCACAGGGGATGGATACGCAGTATTTT
17	-	TRBV9	TRBJ2-7	TRBD2	CASSPYGLAETAYEQYF	TGTGCCAGCAGCCCCTATGGACTAGCGGAGACTGCCTACGAGCAGTACTTC
20	-	TRBV28	TRBJ2-3	-	CASSFSYSGPAGMGTDTQYF	TGTGCCAGCAGTTTCTCATACTCGGGCCCCGCGGGAATGGGCACAGATACGCAGTATTTT
16	-	TRBV28	TRBJ2-2	-	CASSSPGESLTGELFF	TGTGCCAGCAGTTCCCCGGGGGAGTCTTTAACCGGGGAGCTGTTTTTT
15	once	TRBV6-2/TRBV6-3	TRBJ2-7	TRBD2	CASSYPREVSYEQYF	TGTGCCAGCAGTTATCCCCGGGAGGTCTCCTACGAGCAGTACTTC
14	once	TRBV6-5	TRBJ1-4	TRBD1	CASSRTGGREKLFF	TGTGCCAGCAGTAGGACAGGGGGAAGGGAAAAACTGTTTTTT
15	few	TRBV6-6	TRBJ1-6	-	CASSRQPSYNSPLHF	TGTGCCAGCAGTCGGCAACCCTCCTATAATTCACCCCTCCACTTT
11	-	TRBV20-1	TRBJ1-4	-	CSAGQGLKLFF	TGCAGTGCTGGTCAGGGGCTGAAACTGTTTTTT
17	-	TRBV10-3	TRBJ2-3	TRBD1	CAISALEGQVSTDTQYF	TGTGCCATCAGTGCCCTAGAGGGACAGGTCAGCACAGATACGCAGTATTTT
15	-	TRBV7-3	TRBJ2-3	-	CASSLSFEIPDTQYF	TGTGCCAGCAGCTTAAGTTTTGAGATTCCAGATACGCAGTATTTT
14	-	TRBV11-2	TRBJ1-5	-	CASSLGRGNQPQHF	TGTGCCAGCAGCTTAGGACGGGGCAATCAGCCCCAGCATTTT
13	-	TRBV19	TRBJ2-5	-	CASGVQGSKTQYF	TGTGCCAGTGGAGTCCAGGGTTCTAAGACCCAGTACTTC
17	few	TRBV9	TRBJ2-5	-	CASSVATGLALGETQYF	TGTGCCAGCAGCGTAGCTACGGGGCTAGCTCTAGGGGAGACCCAGTACTTC
13	-	TRBV18	TRBJ2-7	-	CASSGGVSYEQYF	TGTGCCAGCTCAGGGGGAGTGTCCTACGAGCAGTACTTC
14	-	TRBV30	TRBJ1-4	-	CAWRAGRWGEKLFF	TGTGCCTGGAGGGCGGGACGCTGGGGCGAAAAACTGTTTTTT
15	-	TRBV28	TRBJ2-7	TRBD1	CASNSQGQGADEQYF	TGTGCCAGTAATAGCCAGGGACAGGGGGCCGACGAGCAGTACTTC
18	-	TRBV5-1	TRBJ2-5	-	CASSLRTPNLARAETQYF	TGCGCCAGCAGCTTGCGGACCCCCAACTTGGCCCGGGCGGAGACCCAGTACTTC
16	-	TRBV6-5	TRBJ2-5	TRBD1	CASSYSGGENQETQYF	TGTGCCAGCAGTTACTCAGGGGGCGAGAACCAAGAGACCCAGTACTTC
16	-	TRBV2	TRBJ1-4	TRBD1	CASSEWGQGADEKLFF	TGTGCCAGCAGTGAATGGGGACAGGGGGCAGATGAAAAACTGTTTTTT
16	-	TRBV18	TRBJ2-3	-	CASSPLPRGGTDTQYF	TGTGCCAGCTCACCCCTCCCCCGGGGTGGCACAGATACGCAGTATTTT
15	-	TRBV25-1	TRBJ2-5	TRBD2	CASSEMGTSWETQYF	TGTGCCAGCAGTGAAATGGGGACTAGTTGGGAGACCCAGTACTTC
15	-	TRBV25-1	TRBJ1-4	TRBD1	CASSDRTGPNEKLFF	TGTGCCAGCAGTGATCGGACAGGGCCTAATGAAAAACTGTTTTTT
17	-	TRBV30	TRBJ2-5	TRBD2	CAWSEEFGTSVQETQYF	TGTGCCTGGAGTGAAGAGTTCGGGACTAGCGTCCAAGAGACCCAGTACTTC
16	-	TRBV9	TRBJ2-1	TRBD2	CASNPAGTSGSNEQFF	TGTGCCAGCAACCCCGCCGGGACTAGCGGGAGCAATGAGCAGTTCTTC
12	-	TRBV2	TRBJ2-7	-	CASSLRGYEQYF	TGTGCCAGCAGTCTCAGGGGCTACGAGCAGTACTTC
16	-	TRBV6-2/TRBV6-3	TRBJ2-3	TRBD1	CASSLDRGGPTDTQYF	TGTGCCAGCAGCCTCGACAGGGGGGGCCCCACAGATACGCAGTATTTT
16	-	TRBV18	TRBJ2-7	-	CASSPPNQIRSYEQYF	TGTGCCAGCTCACCACCGAATCAAATCAGGTCCTACGAGCAGTACTTC
17	-	TRBV6-6	TRBJ1-1	-	CASSRTGTTTVNTEAFF	TGTGCCAGCAGTCGCACAGGGACAACCACGGTGAACACTGAAGCTTTCTTT
14	-	TRBV11-2	TRBJ2-6	-	CASSLGSGANVLTF	TGTGCCAGCAGCTTAGGTTCTGGGGCCAACGTCCTGACTTTC
15	-	TRBV29-1	TRBJ2-2	-	CSVARRDSATGELFF	TGCAGCGTTGCCAGACGAGACTCGGCTACCGGGGAGCTGTTTTTT
16	-	TRBV28	TRBJ2-3	TRBD2	CASSLWASGYTDTQYF	TGTGCCAGCAGTTTATGGGCTAGCGGATACACAGATACGCAGTATTTT
12	-	TRBV28	TRBJ2-1	-	CASSLTADEQFF	TGTGCCAGCAGTTTAACCGCCGATGAGCAGTTCTTC
14	-	TRBV19	TRBJ2-5	TRBD2	CASSTLSGRETQYF	TGTGCCAGTAGTACTCTTAGCGGGAGGGAGACCCAGTACTTC
16	once	TRBV10-3	TRBJ2-6	-	CAISESAGSGANVLTF	TGTGCCATCAGTGAGTCTGCGGGGAGCGGGGCCAACGTCCTGACTTTC
15	-	TRBV19	TRBJ2-1	-	CASRHGGRGYNEQFF	TGTGCCAGTAGACATGGTGGGAGAGGTTACAATGAGCAGTTCTTC
13	-	TRBV5-4	TRBJ2-1	-	CASSARQGNEQFF	TGTGCCAGCAGCGCAAGGCAGGGGAATGAGCAGTTCTTC
13	-	TRBV7-3	TRBJ2-2	-	CASSLLNTGELFF	TGTGCCAGCAGCTTATTGAACACCGGGGAGCTGTTTTTT
15	-	TRBV7-2	TRBJ2-2	-	CASSARDSLTGELFF	TGTGCCAGCAGCGCCCGGGACTCCCTCACCGGGGAGCTGTTTTTT
17	-	TRBV6-2/TRBV6-3	TRBJ2-3	-	CASSPKIRPLLTDTQYF	TGTGCCAGCAGCCCGAAGATCCGCCCGCTTCTAACAGATACGCAGTATTTT
14	-	TRBV27	TRBJ1-1	-	CASSFEGKGTEAFF	TGTGCCAGCAGTTTCGAGGGAAAAGGCACTGAAGCTTTCTTT
16	-	TRBV5-1	TRBJ2-3	TRBD1	CASSLVTGVVTDTQYF	TGCGCCAGCAGCTTGGTGACAGGGGTTGTCACAGATACGCAGTATTTT